This T cell receptor beta chain was identified during a study of T cells expressing NK-cell markers. TCRdb reprocessed the 5' RACE reads and reports one entry per CDR3 protein, with no DNA. The sample table sets out about 260,000 distinct CDR3 sequences. Notes on the study in general: Among CD8+ T cells from over 5 donors, dominant NKG2C+ clonotypes accounted for roughly 1.0-7.0%.

As concerns this clonotype: Antigen specificity is unknown.

The CDR3 loop spans 16 amino acids. Germline loops: CDR1 SNHLY, CDR2 FYNNEI. The TCR comes from a woman between 18 and 70 years old in good health. The specimen was blood T cells: a sorted CD56 or NKG2C T cell subset, CD4+ or CD8+ T cells, or bulk PBMC T cells (not recorded which). The J gene is TRBJ1-2, the V gene TRBV2; absent DNA, TCRdb's TRBD1 call cannot be checked. This CDR3 is CASSIMGQGTFYGYTF.